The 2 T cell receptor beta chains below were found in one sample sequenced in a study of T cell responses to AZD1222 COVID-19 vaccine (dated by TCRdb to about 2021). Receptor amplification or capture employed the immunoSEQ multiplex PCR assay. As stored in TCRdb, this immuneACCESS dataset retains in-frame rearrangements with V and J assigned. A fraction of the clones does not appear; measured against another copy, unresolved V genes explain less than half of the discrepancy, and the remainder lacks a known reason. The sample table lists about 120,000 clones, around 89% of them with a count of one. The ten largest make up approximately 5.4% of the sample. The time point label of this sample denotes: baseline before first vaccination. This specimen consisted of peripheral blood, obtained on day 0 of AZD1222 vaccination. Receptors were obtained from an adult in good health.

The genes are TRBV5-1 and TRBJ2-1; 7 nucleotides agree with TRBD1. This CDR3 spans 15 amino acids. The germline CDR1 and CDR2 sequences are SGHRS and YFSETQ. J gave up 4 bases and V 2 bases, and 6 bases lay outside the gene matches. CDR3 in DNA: TGCGCCAGCAGCTTCGGAGACAGGGATTACAATGAGCAGTTCTTC. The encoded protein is CASSFGDRDYNEQFF.

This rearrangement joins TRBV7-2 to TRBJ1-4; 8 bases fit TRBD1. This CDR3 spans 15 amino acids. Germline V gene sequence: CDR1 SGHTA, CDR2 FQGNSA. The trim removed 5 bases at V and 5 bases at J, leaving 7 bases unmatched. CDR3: CASSQGTGGNEKLFF. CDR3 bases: TGTGCCAGCAGCCAGGGTACAGGGGGAAATGAAAAACTGTTTTTT.